Given below is one TCR beta chain in context. The data were taken from a study of OX40 agonist ivuxolimab in advanced cancers. Overall study: At doses from 0.01 to 10 mg/kg, patients were given intravenous ivuxolimab every 2 weeks. Cohort: more than 75% men, mean age 60, aged about 20 to 80. Partial responses were achieved by three patients, of whom one had hepatocellular carcinoma and two had cutaneous melanoma.

Autoimmune disease history or systemic immunosuppression disqualified patients. V gave up 3 bases and J gave up 4 bases, with 10 bases separating them. From germline, CDR1 is KGHSH and CDR2 LQKENI. The CDR3 consists of 14 residues. Sequencing was performed with immunoSEQ multiplex PCR; in TCRdb, only in-frame clones are kept and a portion is missing. The sample yields over 40,000 clones, 75% to 90% seen once. Here the sequenced sample was CD4+ or CD8+ T cells sorted from blood, taken in a trial of the OX40 agonist ivuxolimab. This chain links TRBV18 with TRBJ2-1; either TRBD1 or TRBD2 may supply D (5 bases each). This TCR was sampled from an adult with an advanced solid tumor such as melanoma, head and neck, liver or kidney cancer. The CDR3 reads CASSPNGAYNEQFF. The CDR3 nucleotides are TGTGCCAGCTCACCCAACGGGGCATACAATGAGCAGTTCTTC.